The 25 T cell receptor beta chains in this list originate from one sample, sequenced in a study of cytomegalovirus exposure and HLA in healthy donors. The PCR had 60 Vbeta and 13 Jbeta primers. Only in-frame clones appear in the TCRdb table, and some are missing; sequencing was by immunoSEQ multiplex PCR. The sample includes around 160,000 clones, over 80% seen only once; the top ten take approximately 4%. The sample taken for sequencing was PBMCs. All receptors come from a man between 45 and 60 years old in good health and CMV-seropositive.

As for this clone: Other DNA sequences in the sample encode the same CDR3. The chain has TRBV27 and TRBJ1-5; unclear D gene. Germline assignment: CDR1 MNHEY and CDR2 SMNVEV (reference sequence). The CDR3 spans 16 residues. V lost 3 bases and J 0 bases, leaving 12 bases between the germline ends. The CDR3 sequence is CASSLGGSHSNQPQHF. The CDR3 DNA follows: TGTGCCAGCAGTTTGGGCGGGAGCCATAGCAATCAGCCCCAGCATTTT.

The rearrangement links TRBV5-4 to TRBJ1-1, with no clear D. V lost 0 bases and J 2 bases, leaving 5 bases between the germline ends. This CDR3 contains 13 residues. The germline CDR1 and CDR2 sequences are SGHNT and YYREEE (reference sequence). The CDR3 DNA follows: TGTGCCAGCAGCTTGGCCACAAACACTGAAGCTTTCTTT. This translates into CASSLATNTEAFF. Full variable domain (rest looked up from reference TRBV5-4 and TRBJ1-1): ETGVTQSPTHLIKTRGQQVTLRCSSQSGHNTVSWYQQALGQGPQFIFQYYREEENGRGNFPPRFSGLQFPNYSSELNVNALELDDSALYLCASSLATNTEAFFGQGTRLTVV.

CDR3 in amino acids: CASSLPDSNQPQHF. The CDR3 DNA follows: TGTGCCAGCAGTTTACCAGATAGCAATCAGCCCCAGCATTTT. This rearrangement joins TRBV2 to TRBJ1-5; no reliable D call. CDR3 length: 14 amino acids. Trimming took off 5 bases at V and 0 bases at J, with 8 bases between the two ends. Germline loops: CDR1 SNHLY, CDR2 FYNNEI.

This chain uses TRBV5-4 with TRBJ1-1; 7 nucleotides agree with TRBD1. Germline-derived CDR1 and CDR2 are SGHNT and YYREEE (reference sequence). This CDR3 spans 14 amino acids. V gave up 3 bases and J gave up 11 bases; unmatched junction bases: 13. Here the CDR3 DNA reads TGTGCCAGCAGCTCAAAAACAGGGGCAGTGGAGGCTTTCTTT. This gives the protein CASSSKTGAVEAFF.

For the CDR3, the DNA is TGTGCCAGCAGTTTTTCGAGAGGGGGAGATACGCAGTATTTT. Its protein product is CASSFSRGGDTQYF. The chain couples TRBV28 to TRBJ2-3; tentatively, D is TRBD1 (6 bases). Between the trimmed V and J ends, which lost 3 bases and 5 bases, there was a span of 12 bases. This CDR3 is 14 amino acids long. Germline V lookup: CDR1 MDHEN, CDR2 SYDVKM.

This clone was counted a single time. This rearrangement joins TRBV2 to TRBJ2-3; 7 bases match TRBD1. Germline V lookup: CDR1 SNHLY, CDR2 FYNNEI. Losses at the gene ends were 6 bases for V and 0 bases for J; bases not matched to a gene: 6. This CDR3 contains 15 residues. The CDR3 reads CASRKGAFSTDTQYF. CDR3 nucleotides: TGTGCCAGCAGGAAGGGGGCGTTTAGCACAGATACGCAGTATTTT.

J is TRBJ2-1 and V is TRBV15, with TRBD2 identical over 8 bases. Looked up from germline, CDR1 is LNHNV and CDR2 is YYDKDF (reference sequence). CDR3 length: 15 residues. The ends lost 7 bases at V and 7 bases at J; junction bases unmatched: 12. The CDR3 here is CATTHSGLVKNEQFF. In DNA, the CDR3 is TGTGCCACCACCCACTCGGGACTAGTAAAAAATGAGCAGTTCTTC. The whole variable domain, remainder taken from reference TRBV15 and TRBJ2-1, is DAMVIQNPRYQVTQFGKPVTLSCSQTLNHNVMYWYQQKSSQAPKLLFHYYDKDFNNEADTPDNFQSRRPNTSFCFLDIRSPGLGDTAMYLCATTHSGLVKNEQFFGPGTRLTVL.

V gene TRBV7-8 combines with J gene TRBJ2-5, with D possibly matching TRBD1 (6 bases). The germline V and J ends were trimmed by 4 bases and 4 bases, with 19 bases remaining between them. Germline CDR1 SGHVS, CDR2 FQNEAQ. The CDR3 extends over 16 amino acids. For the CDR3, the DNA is TGTGCCAGCAGCTACAGTACAGGGATGAGCGGAGAGACCCAGTACTTC. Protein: CASSYSTGMSGETQYF.

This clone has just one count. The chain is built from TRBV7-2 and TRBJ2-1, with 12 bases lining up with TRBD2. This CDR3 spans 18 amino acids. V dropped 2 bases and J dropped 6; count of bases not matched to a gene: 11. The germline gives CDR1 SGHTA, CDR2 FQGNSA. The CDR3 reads CASSLSRFPGLAGNEQFF. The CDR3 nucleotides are TGTGCCAGCAGCTTATCCCGGTTCCCGGGACTAGCGGGCAATGAGCAGTTCTTC. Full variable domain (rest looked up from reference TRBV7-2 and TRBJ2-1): GAGVSQSPSNKVTEKGKDVELRCDPISGHTALYWYRQSLGQGLEFLIYFQGNSAPDKSGLPSDRFSAERTGGSVSTLTIQRTQQEDSAVYLCASSLSRFPGLAGNEQFFGPGTRLTVL.

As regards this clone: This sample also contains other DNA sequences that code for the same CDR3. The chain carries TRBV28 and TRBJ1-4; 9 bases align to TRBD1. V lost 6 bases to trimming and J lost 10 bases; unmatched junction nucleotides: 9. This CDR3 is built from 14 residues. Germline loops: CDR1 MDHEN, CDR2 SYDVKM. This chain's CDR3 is CASREGQGFGKLFF. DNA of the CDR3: TGTGCCAGCAGGGAGGGACAGGGTTTCGGAAAACTGTTTTTT.

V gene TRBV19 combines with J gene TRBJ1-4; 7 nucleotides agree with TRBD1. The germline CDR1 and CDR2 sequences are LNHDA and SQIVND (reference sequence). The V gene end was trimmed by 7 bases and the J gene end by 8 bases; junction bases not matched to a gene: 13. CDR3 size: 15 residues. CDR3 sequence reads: CASIWRGQSKEKLFF. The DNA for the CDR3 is TGTGCCAGTATTTGGAGGGGGCAGTCAAAAGAAAAACTGTTTTTT.

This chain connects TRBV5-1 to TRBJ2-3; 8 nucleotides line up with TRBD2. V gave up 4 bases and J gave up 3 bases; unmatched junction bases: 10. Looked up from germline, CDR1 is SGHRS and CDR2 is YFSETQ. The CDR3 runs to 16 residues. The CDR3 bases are TGCGCCAGCAGCAACAAAGCGGGAGTGGGAACAGATACGCAGTATTTT. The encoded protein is CASSNKAGVGTDTQYF.

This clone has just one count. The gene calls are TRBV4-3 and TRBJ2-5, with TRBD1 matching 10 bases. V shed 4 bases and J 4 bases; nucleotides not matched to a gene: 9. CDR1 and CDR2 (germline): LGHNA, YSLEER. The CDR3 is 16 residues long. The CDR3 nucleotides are TGCGCCAGCAGCCGGACGGGACAGGGGATAGGAGAGACCCAGTACTTC. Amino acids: CASSRTGQGIGETQYF.

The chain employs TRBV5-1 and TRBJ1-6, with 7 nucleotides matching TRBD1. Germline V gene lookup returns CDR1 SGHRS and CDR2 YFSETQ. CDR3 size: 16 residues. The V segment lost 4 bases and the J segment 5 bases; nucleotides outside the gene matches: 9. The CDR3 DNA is TGCGCCAGCAGCCTGGAGGGGGCGATCCATAATTCACCCCTCCACTTT. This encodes CASSLEGAIHNSPLHF.

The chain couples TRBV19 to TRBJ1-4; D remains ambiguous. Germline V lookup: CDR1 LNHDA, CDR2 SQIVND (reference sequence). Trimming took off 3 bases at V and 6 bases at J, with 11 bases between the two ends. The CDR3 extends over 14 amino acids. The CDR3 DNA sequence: TGTGCCAGTAGTATTGGGCAGTTACATGAAAAACTGTTTTTT. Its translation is CASSIGQLHEKLFF.

CDR3 loop: CASSVSTSAHDNEQYF. As DNA, the CDR3 is TGTGCCAGCAGCGTGTCCACAAGTGCCCACGACAACGAGCAGTACTTC. The chain has TRBV9 and TRBJ2-7; D ambiguous. Germline assignment: CDR1 SGDLS and CDR2 YYNGEE. CDR3 length equals 16 residues. V shed 2 bases and J shed 5 bases, with 20 bases lying between them. Looking up the rest from reference TRBV9 and TRBJ2-7 gives the full variable domain: DSGVTQTPKHLITATGQRVTLRCSPRSGDLSVYWYQQSLDQGLQFLIQYYNGEERAKGNILERFSAQQFPDLHSELNLSSLELGDSALYFCASSVSTSAHDNEQYFGPGTRLTVT.

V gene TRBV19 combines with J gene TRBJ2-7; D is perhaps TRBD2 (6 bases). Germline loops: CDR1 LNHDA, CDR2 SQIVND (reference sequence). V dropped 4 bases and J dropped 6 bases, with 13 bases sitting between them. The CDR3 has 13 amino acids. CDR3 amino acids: CASSTGTAGEQYF. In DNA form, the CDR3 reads TGTGCCAGTAGTACAGGGACTGCGGGCGAGCAGTACTTC.

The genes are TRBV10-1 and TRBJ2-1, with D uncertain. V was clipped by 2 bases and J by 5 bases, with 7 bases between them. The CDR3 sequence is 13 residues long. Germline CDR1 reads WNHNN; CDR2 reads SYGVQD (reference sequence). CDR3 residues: CASSERTNNEQFF. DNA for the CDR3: TGCGCCAGCAGTGAGCGTACAAACAATGAGCAGTTCTTC.

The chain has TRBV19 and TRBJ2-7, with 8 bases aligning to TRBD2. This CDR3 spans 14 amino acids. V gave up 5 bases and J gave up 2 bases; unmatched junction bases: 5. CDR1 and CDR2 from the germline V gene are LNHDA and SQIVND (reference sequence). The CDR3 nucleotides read TGTGCCAGTAGTCCTCAGACTAGCGCCTACGAGCAGTACTTC. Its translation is CASSPQTSAYEQYF.

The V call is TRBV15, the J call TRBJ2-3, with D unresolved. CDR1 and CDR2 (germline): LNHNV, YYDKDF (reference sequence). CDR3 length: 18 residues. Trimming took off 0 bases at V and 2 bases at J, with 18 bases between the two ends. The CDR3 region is CATSRDLGAARITDTQYF. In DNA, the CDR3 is TGTGCCACCAGCAGAGATCTTGGTGCAGCGAGGATCACAGATACGCAGTATTTT.

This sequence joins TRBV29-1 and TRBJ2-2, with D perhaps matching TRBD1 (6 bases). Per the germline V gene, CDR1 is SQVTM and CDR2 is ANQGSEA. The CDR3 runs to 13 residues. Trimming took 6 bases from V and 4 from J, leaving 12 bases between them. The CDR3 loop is CSVPDRPTGELFF. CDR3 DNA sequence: TGCAGCGTCCCAGACAGGCCCACCGGGGAGCTGTTTTTT.

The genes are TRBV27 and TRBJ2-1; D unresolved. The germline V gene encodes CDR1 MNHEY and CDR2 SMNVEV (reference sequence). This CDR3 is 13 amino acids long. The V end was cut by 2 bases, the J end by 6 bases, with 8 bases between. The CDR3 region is CASSLAGPNEQFF. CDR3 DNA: TGTGCCAGCAGTTTAGCTGGCCCCAATGAGCAGTTCTTC.

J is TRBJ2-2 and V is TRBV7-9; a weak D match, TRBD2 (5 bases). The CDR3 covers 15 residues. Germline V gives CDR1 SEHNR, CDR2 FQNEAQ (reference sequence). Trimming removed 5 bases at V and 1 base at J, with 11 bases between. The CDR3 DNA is TGTGCCAGCAGCCCGGGGAGTGGGAACACCGGGGAGCTGTTTTTT. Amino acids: CASSPGSGNTGELFF.

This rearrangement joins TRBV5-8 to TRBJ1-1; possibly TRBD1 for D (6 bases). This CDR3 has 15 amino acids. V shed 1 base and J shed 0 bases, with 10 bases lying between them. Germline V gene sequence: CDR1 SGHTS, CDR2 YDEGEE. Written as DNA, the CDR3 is TGTGCCAGCAGCTTGTCCAGGACAGTGAACACTGAAGCTTTCTTT. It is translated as CASSLSRTVNTEAFF. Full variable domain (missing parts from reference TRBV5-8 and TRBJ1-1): EAGVTQSPTHLIKTRGQQATLRCSPISGHTSVYWYQQALGLGLQFLLWYDEGEERNRGNFPPRFSGRQFPNYSSELNVNALELEDSALYLCASSLSRTVNTEAFFGQGTRLTVV.

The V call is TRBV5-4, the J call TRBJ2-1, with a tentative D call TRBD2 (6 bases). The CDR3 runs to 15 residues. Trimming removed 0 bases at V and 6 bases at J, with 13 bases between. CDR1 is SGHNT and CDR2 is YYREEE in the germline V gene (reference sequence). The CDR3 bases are TGTGCCAGCAGCTTGGGCCTAGCGTCCCCCAATGAGCAGTTCTTC. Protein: CASSLGLASPNEQFF.